This T cell receptor (beta chain) emerged from a study of OX40 agonist ivuxolimab in advanced cancers. Study summary: A history of anti-PD-1, anti-PD-L1 or anti-CTLA-4 therapy was acceptable, and 40% had some. Whole-study results and caveats: Low clonal expansion, among the lowest seen, marked partial responders at 0.1-3.0 mg/kg. Clonal expansion was seen in CD4+ and CD8+ blood T cells by week 6 at 0.1 to 3.0 mg/kg.

As to this clone: Its antigen is not known.

The protocol was immunoSEQ multiplex PCR, while the TCRdb copy is restricted to in-frame clones and leaves out a portion. The table has some 150,000 clones, roughly 91% seen once; the top ten hold approximately 1%. J gave up 5 bases and V 4 bases, and 2 bases lay outside the gene matches. The germline CDR1 and CDR2 sequences are SGHTA and FQGTGA. The CDR3 totals 15 residues. The chain joins TRBV7-3 to TRBJ2-3; 14 bases fit TRBD2. The sequence came from an adult with an advanced solid tumor such as melanoma, head and neck, liver or kidney cancer. The material sequenced was CD4+ or CD8+ T cells sorted from blood, taken in a trial of the OX40 agonist ivuxolimab. The DNA of the CDR3 is TGTGCCAGCAGCTCAGGACTAGCGGGAGGAGATACGCAGTATTTT. Its translation: CASSSGLAGGDTQYF.